Sequencing of this TCR beta chain was carried out in a study of blood T cell repertoires in COVID-19. The germline V gene encodes CDR1 SEHNR and CDR2 FQNEAQ (reference sequence). CDR3 length: 18 amino acids. After removal of 4 bases from V and 4 bases from J, the junction contained 10 bases not matched to a gene. Participants spanned ages roughly 18 to 90 years and resided in 20 to 30 US areas. Cohort 3 donors were reported recovered after two negative PCRs, clearance, or symptom resolution. Here immunoSEQ multiplex PCR was the method, and the copy in TCRdb shows in-frame clones only, minus some. The table shows 250,000 to 350,000 clones, with about nine tenths occurring only once.

V usage is TRBV7-9 and J usage is TRBJ2-3; TRBD2 aligns across 14 bases. This clonotype was sampled from a woman in her late teens or twenties who had recovered from COVID-19. The material sequenced was PBMCs or T cells enriched from blood (not recorded which). The CDR3 nucleotides are TGTGCCAGCAGCTCAAGTGGGGGACTAGCGGGAGAGGCAGATACGCAGTATTTT. It yields the protein CASSSSGGLAGEADTQYF.